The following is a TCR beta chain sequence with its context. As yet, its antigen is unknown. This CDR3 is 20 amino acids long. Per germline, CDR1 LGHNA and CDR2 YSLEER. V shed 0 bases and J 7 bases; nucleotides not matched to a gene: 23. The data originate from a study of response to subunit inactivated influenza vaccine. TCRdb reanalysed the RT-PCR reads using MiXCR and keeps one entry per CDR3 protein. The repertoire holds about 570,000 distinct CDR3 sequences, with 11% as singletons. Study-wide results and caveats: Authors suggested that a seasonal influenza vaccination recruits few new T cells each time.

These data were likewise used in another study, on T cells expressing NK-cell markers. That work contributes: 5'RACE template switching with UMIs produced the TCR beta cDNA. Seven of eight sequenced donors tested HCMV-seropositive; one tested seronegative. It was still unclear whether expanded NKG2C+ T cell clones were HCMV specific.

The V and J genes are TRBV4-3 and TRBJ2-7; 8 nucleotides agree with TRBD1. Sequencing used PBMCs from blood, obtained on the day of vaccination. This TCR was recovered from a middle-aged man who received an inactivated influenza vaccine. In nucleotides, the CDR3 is TGCGCCAGCAGCCAAGATTTGGGACAGGAACTATTGTGCGTTCTCAAAGAGCAGTACTTC. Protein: CASSQDLGQELLCVLKEQYF.